One sample yielded the 25 T cell receptor beta chains listed below, sequenced in a study of T cell changes during pregnancy in multiple sclerosis. Produced via immunoSEQ multiplex PCR; TCRdb's table is partial and in-frame only. This sample has under 70,000 clones, with roughly 89% found just once. Sequenced here: peripheral blood, sampled after pregnancy. All receptors come from a female donor in good health, enrolled as a control in a pregnancy study.

This chain uses TRBV18 with TRBJ1-1, with D unclear. V was clipped by 6 bases and J by 4 bases, with 18 bases between them. Germline CDR1 is KGHSH and CDR2 is LQKENI. This CDR3 comprises 15 residues. The CDR3 loop is CASSSIDPRRTEAFF. For the CDR3, the DNA is TGTGCCAGCTCCTCCATAGACCCGAGGCGCACTGAAGCTTTCTTT.

V gene TRBV14 combines with J gene TRBJ1-1, with unresolved D. This CDR3 region has 14 residues. The V end was cut by 3 bases, the J end by 1 base, with 9 bases between. Germline CDR1 is SGHDN and CDR2 is FVKESK. The CDR3 is CASSHEGWNTEAFF. DNA for the CDR3: TGTGCCAGCAGCCATGAGGGTTGGAACACTGAAGCTTTCTTT.

This clone was recorded only once. The V gene is TRBV5-1, the J gene TRBJ1-4, with 9 bases lining up with TRBD1. This CDR3 comprises 15 residues. Germline trimming cut 4 bases from V and 7 bases from J; bases unmatched to any gene: 8. CDR1 SGHRS and CDR2 YFSETQ come from the germline V gene. In DNA, the CDR3 is TGCGCCAGCAGCCCGGGACAGGGAGAGGGTGAAAAACTGTTTTTT. Amino acids: CASSPGQGEGEKLFF.

The rearrangement joins TRBV30 to TRBJ1-2, with TRBD1 matching 8 bases. CDR3 length: 15 amino acids. Per the germline V gene, CDR1 is GTSNPN and CDR2 is SVGIG (reference sequence). The V segment lost 0 bases and the J segment 4 bases; nucleotides outside the gene matches: 7. The CDR3 nucleotides are TGTGCCTGGAGTGTAGTGGGACAGGAGCTCTATGGCTACACCTTC. It translates to CAWSVVGQELYGYTF.

The chain has TRBV7-9 and TRBJ2-7; 7 positions match TRBD1. The V gene's germline CDR1 is SEHNR and CDR2 FQNEAQ (reference sequence). The CDR3 has 14 amino acids. V shed 5 bases and J 3 bases; nucleotides not matched to a gene: 7. The CDR3 sequence is CASSLRGPFYEQYF. The CDR3 coding sequence is TGTGCCAGCAGCCTTAGGGGGCCATTCTACGAGCAGTACTTC. Full variable domain (rest looked up from reference TRBV7-9 and TRBJ2-7): DTGVSQNPRHKITKRGQNVTFRCDPISEHNRLYWYRQTLGQGPEFLTYFQNEAQLEKSRLLSDRFSAERPKGSFSTLEIQRTEQGDSAMYLCASSLRGPFYEQYFGPGTRLTVT.

V and J are TRBV2 and TRBJ2-5; weak D call: TRBD2 (5 bases). The CDR3 runs 14 residues. In germline, CDR1 is SNHLY, CDR2 FYNNEI. Trimming left V 1 base short and J 5 bases short, with 11 bases between. CDR3 sequence: CASSEGGLAETQYF. CDR3 DNA: TGTGCCAGCAGTGAAGGGGGTCTAGCCGAGACCCAGTACTTC.

With respect to this clone: The same CDR3 also results from other DNA sequences found in this sample. The chain combines TRBV4-2 with TRBJ2-7; D unclear. CDR1 LGHNA and CDR2 YNFKEQ come from the germline V gene. Trimming took off 3 bases at V and 2 bases at J, with 14 bases between the two ends. There are 15 residues in the CDR3. CDR3 nucleotide sequence: TGTGCCAGCAGCCAGGATACCGGAAGCGCCTACGAGCAGTACTTC. Its protein is CASSQDTGSAYEQYF.

The chain is built from TRBV6-1 and TRBJ1-5; D gene uncertain. The CDR3 is 14 residues long. The ends were cut back, 5 bases at V and 0 bases at J, with 8 bases in the middle. The germline CDR1 and CDR2 sequences are MNHNS and SASEGT. CDR3 in amino acids: CASSSSRSNQPQHF. The CDR3 DNA sequence: TGTGCCAGCAGTTCCTCTCGTAGCAATCAGCCCCAGCATTTT.

The CDR3 here is CASSVRSGAEAFF. In DNA, the CDR3 is TGTGCCAGCAGTGTCCGGTCGGGGGCTGAAGCTTTCTTT. The V gene is TRBV2, the J gene TRBJ1-1; a possible D gene is TRBD1 (5 bases). Trimming shortened V by 4 bases and J by 6 bases, and 12 bases separated the two germline ends. This CDR3 has 13 amino acids. The V gene's germline CDR1 is SNHLY and CDR2 FYNNEI.

The CDR3 bases are TGTGCCAGCAGCGCCCAATCAGATACGCAGTATTTT. It translates to CASSAQSDTQYF. This rearrangement joins TRBV9 to TRBJ2-3; D is unclear. This CDR3 has 12 residues. V was clipped by 3 bases and J by 4 bases, with 6 bases between them. CDR1 is SGDLS, CDR2 YYNGEE, per germline.

The chain employs TRBV6-5 and TRBJ2-7; 8 bases agree with TRBD1. The CDR3 contains 16 residues. Germline CDR1 reads MNHEY; CDR2 reads SVGAGI. V was pared by 0 bases and J by 0 bases, with 4 bases of the junction left unmatched. In nucleotides, the CDR3 is TGTGCCAGCAGTTACTCCGAGGACAGGGCCTCCTACGAGCAGTACTTC. This encodes CASSYSEDRASYEQYF.

The chain couples TRBV27 to TRBJ2-1; the match to TRBD2 covers 7 bases. In germline, CDR1 is MNHEY, CDR2 SMNVEV (reference sequence). Trimming at V came to 10 bases and at J to 8 bases, leaving 5 bases not matched to a gene. This CDR3 has 11 residues. The CDR3 loop reads CAIRGVYEQFF. CDR3 in DNA: TGTGCCATCCGGGGGGTCTATGAGCAGTTCTTC.

The V and J genes are TRBV6-6 and TRBJ1-4, with D uncertain. The CDR3 consists of 16 residues. Trimming stripped 0 bases from V and 5 bases from J, with 13 bases between. Per the germline V gene, CDR1 is MNHNY and CDR2 is SVGAGI (reference sequence). The CDR3 loop reads CASSYSSQVINEKLFF. The CDR3 DNA reads TGTGCCAGCAGTTACTCGAGCCAGGTTATCAATGAAAAACTGTTTTTT.

The gene calls are TRBV5-1 and TRBJ2-1; 13 positions agree with TRBD2. With 3 bases clipped from V and 10 bases from J, the junction kept 7 bases outside the gene matches. The CDR3 covers 15 residues. Germline V gene sequence: CDR1 SGHRS, CDR2 YFSETQ. CDR3 sequence: CASSSGLAGQEEQFF. The CDR3 DNA sequence: TGCGCCAGCAGCTCGGGACTAGCGGGGCAGGAGGAGCAGTTCTTC.

The V and J genes are TRBV7-6 and TRBJ1-1; D is uncertain. CDR3 length equals 13 residues. V was pared by 6 bases and J by 7 bases, with 15 bases between. Germline V gene sequence: CDR1 SGHVS, CDR2 FNYEAQ. DNA of the CDR3: TGTGCCAGCAGTATTACGGTCCGGGATGAAGCTTTCTTT. Translating it yields CASSITVRDEAFF.

This clone has only one observation. The V gene is TRBV9, the J gene TRBJ2-2; 7 bases line up with TRBD1. The CDR3 spans 17 residues. With 0 bases clipped from V and 5 bases from J, the junction kept 10 bases outside the gene matches. CDR1 and CDR2 (germline): SGDLS, YYNGEE. The CDR3 bases are TGTGCCAGCAGCGTAGAGGTCCGAGGGGGCAAAACCGGGGAGCTGTTTTTT. As protein: CASSVEVRGGKTGELFF.

The rearrangement links TRBV10-3 to TRBJ1-2; D is possibly TRBD1 (5 bases). The CDR3 contains 13 residues. Trimming removed 2 bases from V and 4 bases from J, with 8 bases in between. The germline CDR1 and CDR2 sequences are ENHRY and SYGVKD. Here the CDR3 DNA reads TGTGCCATCAGTGAGGGTGACAGCTATGGCTACACCTTC. As protein: CAISEGDSYGYTF.

The V and J genes are TRBV5-6 and TRBJ1-5; D is undetermined. Germline values: CDR1 SGHDT, CDR2 YYEEEE. The CDR3 loop spans 14 amino acids. Trimming stripped 0 bases from V and 0 bases from J, with 4 bases between. The CDR3 DNA reads as TGTGCCAGCAGCTTGGGGCATAGCAATCAGCCCCAGCATTTT. Translated, it gives CASSLGHSNQPQHF.

This chain joins TRBV19 and TRBJ2-3, with a tentative D call TRBD2 (6 bases). Trimming left V 7 bases short and J 2 bases short, with 16 bases between. From germline, CDR1 is LNHDA and CDR2 SQIVND (reference sequence). This CDR3 is built from 15 residues. The CDR3 here is CASNGPGGYTDTQYF. The CDR3 coding sequence is TGTGCCAGTAACGGACCCGGGGGTTACACAGATACGCAGTATTTT. Based on the CDR3 plus reference TRBV19 and TRBJ2-3, the full variable domain is DGGITQSPKYLFRKEGQNVTLSCEQNLNHDAMYWYRQDPGQGLRLIYYSQIVNDFQKGDIAEGYSVSREKKESFPLTVTSAQKNPTAFYLCASNGPGGYTDTQYFGPGTRLTVL.

This chain joins TRBV6-6 and TRBJ2-7; 7 nucleotides agree with TRBD2. V was pared by 9 bases and J by 3 bases, with 5 bases of the junction left unmatched. This CDR3 has 12 residues. The germline gives CDR1 MNHNY, CDR2 SVGAGI (reference sequence). DNA for the CDR3: TGTGCCAGTCTGGGGGGGAACTACGAGCAGTACTTC. Amino acids: CASLGGNYEQYF.

The chain combines TRBV13 with TRBJ1-1, with unresolved D. The V end lost 0 bases, the J end lost 4 bases, and 3 bases lay between the germline ends. The germline gives CDR1 PRHDT, CDR2 FYEKMQ (reference sequence). The CDR3 is 12 amino acids. Here the CDR3 reads CASSLGSTEAFF. The CDR3 DNA is TGTGCCAGCAGCTTAGGCAGCACTGAAGCTTTCTTT.

V is TRBV6-5 and J is TRBJ2-7; weak D call: TRBD1 (6 bases). CDR1 is MNHEY, CDR2 SVGAGI, per germline. V was trimmed by 7 bases and J by 2 bases, leaving 15 bases between them. The CDR3 contains 14 residues. The CDR3 coding sequence is TGTGCCAGCAAACCCCCGGGACAACCCTACGAGCAGTACTTC. As protein: CASKPPGQPYEQYF.

The chain carries TRBV7-6 and TRBJ2-1, with TRBD2 identical over 13 bases. CDR3 length: 17 amino acids. Germline V gene lookup returns CDR1 SGHVS and CDR2 FNYEAQ. Trimming removed 1 base from V and 5 bases from J; junction bases left unmatched: 5. CDR3 protein: CASSLVTSGGYNNEQFF. The CDR3 DNA sequence: TGTGCCAGCAGCTTAGTGACTAGCGGGGGGTACAACAATGAGCAGTTCTTC.

The chain couples TRBV18 to TRBJ2-7, with D perhaps matching TRBD1 (6 bases). CDR1 and CDR2 from the germline V gene are KGHSH and LQKENI. The CDR3 consists of 15 residues. Trimming left V 0 bases short and J 4 bases short, with 13 bases between. CDR3 sequence: CASSPPIGTKYEQYF. CDR3 coding DNA: TGTGCCAGCTCACCACCGATAGGGACAAAATACGAGCAGTACTTC.

Only a few counts were recorded for this clone. The chain combines TRBV9 with TRBJ2-3, with 13 bases lining up with TRBD2. The V gene end was trimmed by 4 bases and the J gene end by 0 bases; junction bases not matched to a gene: 5. Per germline, CDR1 SGDLS and CDR2 YYNGEE. This CDR3 comprises 17 residues. CDR3: CASSTRTSGGSTDTQYF. Here the CDR3 DNA reads TGTGCCAGCAGCACCCGGACTAGCGGGGGAAGCACAGATACGCAGTATTTT.